This T cell receptor beta chain originates from a study of blood T cell repertoires in COVID-19. Study overall: The United States, Italy and Spain provided the acute and convalescent COVID-19 samples.

In the original analysis: Counts of nucleated cells, estimated from reference gene primer amplification, were obtained. Data came from immunoSEQ multiplex PCR; TCRdb stores just in-frame clones and leaves some out. V and J calls and clone size are as listed in that table; D and trimming were resolved from the DNA. The table records around 70,000 clones, roughly 80% of them present only once. The source material was peripheral blood. The receptor was derived from a woman aged 60-75 years with acute or convalescent COVID-19.

The CDR3 protein is CASSLLSGGAHVVAETQYF. In DNA form, the CDR3 reads TGCGCCAGCAGCTTGTTGAGCGGGGGGGCCCATGTTGTCGCGGAGACCCAGTACTTC. V gene TRBV5-1 combines with J gene TRBJ2-5, with 10 bases matching TRBD2. The V segment lost 1 base and the J segment 5 bases; nucleotides outside the gene matches: 17. Germline values: CDR1 SGHRS, CDR2 YFSETQ. This CDR3 is built from 19 residues.